Presented here are 28 T cell receptor beta chains from one specimen sequenced in a study of PD-L1 blockade in urothelial cancer. Repertoires were generated with immunoSEQ multiplex PCR, while TCRdb's copy carries only in-frame clones and drops some. This table holds some 29,000 clones, about 89% found once. The specimen comprised PBMCs, sampled around atezolizumab (anti-PD-L1) treatment. The receptors shown here come from a man aged 45-60 years with urothelial cancer.

This rearrangement joins TRBV2 to TRBJ2-2; TRBD1 might be the D (5 bases). The V end was cut by 7 bases, the J end by 4 bases, with 13 bases between. Germline V gene lookup returns CDR1 SNHLY and CDR2 FYNNEI. The CDR3 is 14 amino acids. The chain's CDR3 is CASNAGMGTGELFF. CDR3 bases: TGTGCCAGCAATGCAGGGATGGGCACCGGGGAGCTGTTTTTT.

This sequence joins TRBV7-3 and TRBJ1-5; 7 nucleotides align to TRBD1. Germline V gene data show CDR1 as SGHTA and CDR2 as FQGTGA. The trim removed 5 bases at V and 6 bases at J, leaving 10 bases unmatched. This CDR3 has 15 amino acids. The CDR3 reads CASSPDRAGGQPQHF. Here the CDR3 DNA reads TGTGCCAGCAGCCCTGACAGGGCGGGTGGTCAGCCCCAGCATTTT.

The chain carries TRBV5-1 and TRBJ1-4; D call uncertain. In germline, CDR1 is SGHRS, CDR2 YFSETQ. Trimming removed 4 bases from V and 3 bases from J, with 13 bases in between. This CDR3 is 15 amino acids long. In DNA, the CDR3 is TGCGCCAGCAGCCTCCGACCGGAGGCTAATGAAAAACTGTTTTTT. This codes for CASSLRPEANEKLFF.

V usage is TRBV29-1 and J usage is TRBJ2-1, with 10 bases that match TRBD1. The CDR3 covers 16 residues. V was clipped by 5 bases and J by 3 bases; unmatched bases: 10. The germline CDR1 and CDR2 sequences are SQVTM and ANQGSEA. In nucleotides, the CDR3 is TGCAGCGTTACGCCCCCGGGACAGGGGCTCTACAATGAGCAGTTCTTC. Translating gives CSVTPPGQGLYNEQFF.

The chain recombines TRBV5-6 with TRBJ2-2; 8 bases agree with TRBD2. Germline lookup yields CDR1 SGHDT and CDR2 YYEEEE. The CDR3 runs 17 residues. V lost 5 bases to trimming and J lost 3 bases; unmatched junction nucleotides: 12. Here the CDR3 reads CASSWVGSGTYTGELFF. As DNA, the CDR3 is TGTGCCAGCAGTTGGGTTGGTAGCGGGACCTACACCGGGGAGCTGTTTTTT.

This chain links TRBV28 with TRBJ2-7, with 7 bases lining up with TRBD1. V lost 6 bases and J lost 3; bases outside the gene matches: 8. The CDR3 contains 14 residues. CDR1 is MDHEN and CDR2 is SYDVKM in the germline V gene. DNA of the CDR3: TGTGCCAGCAGAAGGGACAGCGTAATCTACGAGCAGTACTTC. Translating it yields CASRRDSVIYEQYF.

V and J are TRBV11-3 and TRBJ2-1; 10 bases map to TRBD2. The CDR3 loop spans 17 amino acids. Germline V CDR1 and CDR2: SGHNT, YENEEA. J lost 7 bases, V lost 2 bases, and 11 bases had no gene match. Here the CDR3 reads CASSLNPGLAGENEQFF. In nucleotides, the CDR3 is TGTGCCAGCAGCTTAAATCCTGGGCTAGCGGGAGAGAATGAGCAGTTCTTC.

This chain links TRBV5-6 with TRBJ2-2, with 12 bases fitting TRBD2. Trimming cost V 6 bases and J 4 bases; bases outside gene matches: 4. The CDR3 totals 15 residues. The germline gives CDR1 SGHDT, CDR2 YYEEEE. The CDR3 region is CASTLLAGGTGELFF. CDR3 bases: TGTGCCAGCACCCTACTAGCGGGGGGCACCGGGGAGCTGTTTTTT. The full variable domain, rest sourced from reference TRBV5-6 and TRBJ2-2, is DAGVTQSPTHLIKTRGQQVTLRCSPKSGHDTVSWYQQALGQGPQFIFQYYEEEERQRGNFPDRFSGHQFPNYSSELNVNALLLGDSALYLCASTLLAGGTGELFFGEGSRLTVL.

The rearrangement uses TRBV7-8 and TRBJ2-3, with D unclear. The CDR3 sequence is 19 residues long. V gave up 1 base and J gave up 4 bases, with 24 bases separating them. CDR1 SGHVS and CDR2 FQNEAQ come from the germline V gene. CDR3 nucleotide sequence: TGTGCCAGCAGCTTAGAACGGAGCCTGAACCCTTTTTCTGCAGATACGCAGTATTTT. Translated, it gives CASSLERSLNPFSADTQYF.

This clone was seen a handful of times. The chain joins TRBV5-4 to TRBJ2-1; 13 bases match TRBD2. CDR3 length: 18 amino acids. V was pared by 6 bases and J by 5 bases, with 14 bases of the junction left unmatched. Looked up from germline, CDR1 is SGHNT and CDR2 is YYREEE (reference sequence). In nucleotides, the CDR3 is TGTGCCAGCAAAAAAGGACTAGCGGGAGAGGGGGCCCACAATGAGCAGTTCTTC. This encodes CASKKGLAGEGAHNEQFF.

The CDR3 nucleotides are TGTGCCAGCAGCACCGGGACTAGCGGGAGGGTCCAAGAGACCCAGTACTTC. This sequence encodes CASSTGTSGRVQETQYF. This chain connects TRBV11-3 to TRBJ2-5; 16 nucleotides line up with TRBD2. V was clipped by 5 bases and J by 1 base; unmatched bases: 4. CDR1 is SGHNT, CDR2 YENEEA, per germline. The CDR3 length is 17 residues.

The CDR3 sequence is CASSLVGTSGRPTYEQYF. As DNA, the CDR3 is TGTGCCAGCAGCTTGGTAGGGACTAGCGGGAGGCCCACCTACGAGCAGTACTTC. V and J are TRBV5-6 and TRBJ2-7; 15 bases agree with TRBD2. Trimming at V came to 0 bases and at J to 2 bases, leaving 6 bases not matched to a gene. This CDR3 spans 18 amino acids. Germline V lookup: CDR1 SGHDT, CDR2 YYEEEE. Together with reference TRBV5-6 and TRBJ2-7, the CDR3 gives the full variable domain: DAGVTQSPTHLIKTRGQQVTLRCSPKSGHDTVSWYQQALGQGPQFIFQYYEEEERQRGNFPDRFSGHQFPNYSSELNVNALLLGDSALYLCASSLVGTSGRPTYEQYFGPGTRLTVT.

The chain is built from TRBV7-9 and TRBJ1-1, with a possible D match to TRBD1 (6 bases). Per the germline V gene, CDR1 is SEHNR and CDR2 is FQNEAQ (reference sequence). The CDR3 loop spans 15 amino acids. The germline V and J ends were trimmed by 5 bases and 1 base, with 14 bases remaining between them. In DNA form, the CDR3 reads TGTGCCAGCAGCCAAAAAGGGGGGGGGAACACTGAAGCTTTCTTT. Translated: CASSQKGGGNTEAFF.

The chain employs TRBV18 and TRBJ2-6; D remains ambiguous. CDR1 is KGHSH and CDR2 is LQKENI in the germline V gene. V shed 0 bases and J shed 0 bases, with 3 bases lying between them. CDR3 length: 15 amino acids. The CDR3 reads CASSPPISGANVLTF. CDR3 bases: TGTGCCAGCTCACCACCTATCTCTGGGGCCAACGTCCTGACTTTC.

This chain links TRBV5-6 with TRBJ2-7, with 7 bases fitting TRBD1. The CDR3 is 15 amino acids. Germline V gives CDR1 SGHDT, CDR2 YYEEEE. Losses at the gene ends were 0 bases for V and 3 bases for J; bases not matched to a gene: 6. CDR3: CASSLAEGAYYEQYF. The DNA of the CDR3 is TGTGCCAGCAGCTTGGCCGAGGGGGCCTACTACGAGCAGTACTTC.

The V gene is TRBV10-3, the J gene TRBJ2-1, with a tentative D call TRBD2 (6 bases). Germline CDR1 is ENHRY and CDR2 is SYGVKD. The CDR3 contains 13 residues. Trimming shortened V by 7 bases and J by 7 bases, and 14 bases separated the two germline ends. CDR3 nucleotides: TGTGCCATCAAGGGCGGGACGTGGAATGAGCAGTTCTTC. Translated, it gives CAIKGGTWNEQFF.

The CDR3 reads CASTFRGRDRVTGELFF. Written as DNA, the CDR3 is TGTGCCAGCACCTTCCGCGGAAGGGACAGGGTCACCGGGGAGCTGTTTTTT. This chain uses TRBV7-6 with TRBJ2-2; 9 positions match TRBD1. Germline V CDR1 and CDR2: SGHVS, FNYEAQ. Losses at the gene ends were 7 bases for V and 4 bases for J; bases not matched to a gene: 13. The CDR3 loop spans 17 amino acids.

The J gene is TRBJ2-3, the V gene TRBV29-1; D not resolved. V was clipped by 5 bases and J by 0 bases, with 6 bases between them. In germline, CDR1 is SQVTM, CDR2 ANQGSEA. The CDR3 has 12 residues. As DNA, the CDR3 is TGCAGCGTTACTACTAGCACAGATACGCAGTATTTT. It yields the protein CSVTTSTDTQYF.

The chain links TRBV28 to TRBJ1-1; 7 bases agree with TRBD1. This CDR3 comprises 14 residues. CDR1 MDHEN and CDR2 SYDVKM come from the germline V gene. Losses at the gene ends were 3 bases for V and 5 bases for J; bases not matched to a gene: 6. The DNA of the CDR3 is TGTGCCAGCAGTTTTTTGCCAGGGGGAACTGAAGCTTTCTTT. It yields the protein CASSFLPGGTEAFF.

The chain has TRBV7-9 and TRBJ2-2; 10 positions match TRBD2. V trimming: 5 bases; J trimming: 5 bases; junction bases outside the gene matches: 11. Germline V gene lookup returns CDR1 SEHNR and CDR2 FQNEAQ (reference sequence). The CDR3 has 17 residues. CDR3 amino acids: CASSASLAGVRTGELFF. Here the CDR3 DNA reads TGTGCCAGCAGCGCGTCTCTAGCGGGAGTAAGGACCGGGGAGCTGTTTTTT.

This clone was seen a handful of times. This chain connects TRBV7-9 to TRBJ1-5; D unclear. V was shortened by 1 base and J by 0 bases, with 7 bases between the two germline ends. The germline V gene encodes CDR1 SEHNR and CDR2 FQNEAQ (reference sequence). The CDR3 has 15 amino acids. CDR3 nucleotides: TGTGCCAGCAGCTTAGGCGGGAATAGCAATCAGCCCCAGCATTTT. Translation gives CASSLGGNSNQPQHF.

This clone was recorded once. V and J are TRBV6-5 and TRBJ2-7; no clear D gene. CDR1 is MNHEY and CDR2 is SVGAGI in the germline V gene. The CDR3 covers 15 residues. Trimming took off 0 bases at V and 1 base at J, with 10 bases between the two ends. The CDR3 DNA sequence: TGTGCCAGCAGTTACTCGAGTGTCCGTTCCTACGAGCAGTACTTC. Translating gives CASSYSSVRSYEQYF.

This clone was seen only once. The chain has TRBV28 and TRBJ2-1, with 11 bases fitting TRBD2. This CDR3 has 17 amino acids. J lost 0 bases, V lost 5 bases, and 6 bases had no gene match. Germline V CDR1 and CDR2: MDHEN, SYDVKM. The CDR3 loop is CASSASGRPDSYNEQFF. In nucleotides, the CDR3 is TGTGCCAGCAGTGCTAGCGGGAGGCCAGACTCCTACAATGAGCAGTTCTTC.

The rearrangement joins TRBV20-1 to TRBJ2-7; D may be TRBD2 (5 bases). The V end was cut by 4 bases, the J end by 3 bases, with 7 bases between. The CDR3 is made up of 11 amino acids. Germline CDR1 and CDR2: DFQATT and SNEGSKA (reference sequence). CDR3 amino acids: CSAKEVYEQYF. The CDR3 DNA is TGCAGTGCTAAGGAGGTCTACGAGCAGTACTTC.

The V gene is TRBV10-3, the J gene TRBJ2-3, with 8 bases lining up with TRBD1. The CDR3 spans 14 residues. V shed 6 bases and J 1 base; nucleotides not matched to a gene: 3. Germline CDR1 is ENHRY and CDR2 is SYGVKD. CDR3 region: CAISPTGGTDTQYF. The CDR3 bases are TGTGCCATCAGCCCGACAGGGGGCACAGATACGCAGTATTTT.

V usage is TRBV11-3 and J usage is TRBJ2-2, with TRBD2 matching over 12 bases. CDR1 and CDR2 from the germline V gene are SGHNT and YENEEA. The J segment lost 6 bases and the V segment lost 1 base, leaving 9 bases of the junction unmatched. The CDR3 covers 18 residues. The CDR3 is CASSLGLAGGPIAGELFF. CDR3 in DNA: TGTGCCAGCAGCTTAGGCCTAGCGGGAGGGCCAATCGCCGGGGAGCTGTTTTTT.

The chain uses TRBV10-3 and TRBJ1-4, with D perhaps TRBD1 (6 bases). The CDR3 has 17 amino acids. V lost 0 bases and J lost 6, with 17 bases in between. Germline CDR1 and CDR2: ENHRY and SYGVKD. CDR3 in DNA: TGTGCCATCAGTGAGTCTTTCGGTCTAGGGGGTCATGAAAAACTGTTTTTT. Its translation: CAISESFGLGGHEKLFF.

V usage is TRBV7-8 and J usage is TRBJ2-7; 10 nucleotides match TRBD2. CDR3 length equals 15 residues. Germline trimming cut 5 bases from V and 0 bases from J; bases unmatched to any gene: 4. The germline V gene encodes CDR1 SGHVS and CDR2 FQNEAQ. This chain's CDR3 is CASSPWTSGSYEQYF. As DNA, the CDR3 is TGTGCCAGCAGCCCCTGGACTAGCGGCTCCTACGAGCAGTACTTC.